One and the same sample provided the 24 T cell receptor gamma chains below, sequenced in a study of Vγ9Vδ2 T cells in congenital toxoplasmosis. cDNA was made by template-switch reverse transcription with TRGC- and TRDC-specific primers in one tube. The TRGC primer was designed to bind both TRGC1 and TRGC2 constant genes. TCRdb processed the reads again with the CATT caller. The repertoire includes about 210 gamma-chain clones, approximately 9% of them detected once, and approximately 68% sits in the top ten. Material for sequencing was gamma-delta T cells from blood. Receptor source: a child under 10 years old born to a mother with Toxoplasma gondii infection during pregnancy, either congenitally infected or uninfected (not recorded which).

This clone was detected only once. The rearrangement uses TRGV3 and TRGJ1 or TRGJ2. CDR3 length: 13 amino acids. The germline gives CDR1 VTNTFY, CDR2 YDVSTARD (reference sequence). V shed 0 bases and J 11 bases; nucleotides not matched to a gene: 10. CDR3: CATWDRTLKEKLF. CDR3 nucleotide sequence: TGTGCCACCTGGGACAGGACCCTAAAGGAGAAACTCTTT.

With regard to this clone: A junction boundary mismatches the germline segment, possibly from a read error. The V and J genes are TRGV9 and TRGJP. Germline V gene sequence: CDR1 GITISATS, CDR2 ISYDGTV (reference sequence). This CDR3 contains 14 residues. The CDR3 here is CALWVAQELGKKVF. The CDR3 DNA is TGTGCCTTGTGGGTAGCACAAGAGTTGGGCAAAAAAGTGTTC.

This clone was counted only a few times. The TCRdb protein, from a much larger clone, departs from this DNA's translation at residue 10, likely by read error; the protein shown derives from the DNA. J is TRGJP and V is TRGV9. The V gene's germline CDR1 is GITISATS and CDR2 ISYDGTV (reference sequence). CDR3 length equals 16 residues. DNA of the CDR3: TGTGCCTTGTGGGAGGTAGTAGAGTTGGACAAAAAAATCAAGGTATTT. It translates to CALWEVVELDKKIKVF.

Of note for this clone: The translation of this DNA and the TCRdb protein of a much larger clone differ at residue 3, probably owing to a read error; the protein shown here is translated from the DNA. V usage is TRGV3 and J usage is TRGJ1 or TRGJ2. Per germline, CDR1 VTNTFY and CDR2 YDVSTARD (reference sequence). This CDR3 comprises 13 residues. The CDR3 region is CAAWDRRHHKKLF. The CDR3 DNA reads as TGTGCCGCCTGGGACAGACGACATCATAAGAAACTCTTT.

This clone is deemed hyperexpanded. J is TRGJ1 or TRGJ2 and V is TRGV2. Unmatched junction bases numbered 3, after V lost 1 base and J lost 0 bases. Germline CDR1 EGSNGY, CDR2 YDSYNSKV. The CDR3 contains 14 residues. The CDR3: CATWDGRNYYKKLF. The CDR3 DNA reads TGTGCCACCTGGGACGGCCGGAATTATTATAAGAAACTCTTT.

This clone was picked up a small number of times. TCRdb assigns this DNA the protein of a much larger clone, which departs from its translation at residue 2; this likely reflects a read error, and the protein shown comes from translating the DNA. The J gene is TRGJP1, the V gene TRGV8. CDR1 and CDR2 (germline): VENAVY, YDSYNSRV. The CDR3 contains 13 residues. The CDR3 coding sequence is TGTACCACCTGGGATACCACTGGTTGGTTCAAGATATTT. Its protein product is CTTWDTTGWFKIF.

This clone was detected only a few times. A read error is likely here: a far larger clone is one base away. The chain uses TRGV2 and TRGJ1 or TRGJ2. The junction had 4 bases not matched to a gene; V was cut back by 0 bases and J by 8 bases. The CDR3 has 12 amino acids. Germline CDR1 EGSNGY, CDR2 YDSYNSKV. The CDR3 bases are TGTGCCACCTGGGACGGGACCAATAAGAAACTCTTT. Translating it yields CATWDGTNKKLF.

This clone ranks as hyperexpanded. V gene TRGV3 combines with J gene TRGJ1 or TRGJ2. The CDR3 runs to 13 residues. Germline assignment: CDR1 VTNTFY and CDR2 YDVSTARD (reference sequence). Losses at the gene ends were 1 base for V and 8 bases for J; bases not matched to a gene: 8. Here the CDR3 reads CATWDRRHHKKLF. The DNA for the CDR3 is TGTGCCACCTGGGACAGACGACATCATAAGAAACTCTTT.

Remarks on this clone: The TCRdb record carries a much larger clone's protein, which differs from this DNA's translation at residue 10; a read error is the likely cause, and the protein listed here is the DNA translation. The chain couples TRGV8 to TRGJP2. The CDR3 totals 15 residues. Per the germline V gene, CDR1 is VENAVY and CDR2 is YDSYNSRV. The CDR3 here is CATWDSYSSNWIKTF. In nucleotides, the CDR3 is TGTGCCACCTGGGATAGTTATAGTAGTAATTGGATCAAGACGTTT.

As to this clone: This DNA's translation differs at residue 15 from TCRdb's protein, which comes from a much larger clone; a read error is likely, and the protein shown is translated from the DNA. This rearrangement joins TRGV9 to TRGJP. The end of the DNA aligns better with TRGJP1, so the J call may be wrong. The CDR3 totals 16 residues. The germline CDR1 and CDR2 sequences are GITISATS and ISYDGTV (reference sequence). This CDR3 reads CALWVAQELGKKIKIF. CDR3 DNA sequence: TGTGCCTTGTGGGTAGCACAAGAGTTGGGCAAAAAAATCAAGATATTT.

By proportion, this clone is hyperexpanded. The same CDR3 arises from other DNA sequences in this sample as well. The J gene is TRGJ1 or TRGJ2, the V gene TRGV4. This CDR3 spans 13 amino acids. Trimming took 0 bases from V and 4 from J; bases not matched to a gene: 3. Looked up from germline, CDR1 is EGSTGY and CDR2 is YDSYTSSV. The chain's CDR3 is CATWDGSYYKKLF. In nucleotides, the CDR3 is TGTGCCACCTGGGATGGGTCATATTATAAGAAACTCTTT.

This chain links TRGV4 with TRGJP2. The junction had 64 bases not matched to a gene; V was cut back by 4 bases and J by 20 bases. The CDR3 consists of 28 residues. Per germline, CDR1 EGSTGY and CDR2 YDSYTSSV. The CDR3 region has the DNA TGTGCCACCTGGGACGGGGATTGGATCAAGACGCTTGCAAAAGGGACTAGGCTCATAGTAACTTCGCCTGCAGGGAAAACGTTT. As protein: CATWDGDWIKTLAKGTRLIVTSPAGKTF.

There are a few counts of this clone. TCRdb's listed protein matches a much larger clone and diverges from this DNA's translation at residue 4, likely through a read error; the protein shown comes from the DNA. The gene calls are TRGV8 and TRGJP2. The germline CDR1 and CDR2 sequences are VENAVY and YDSYNSRV. CDR3 length: 15 amino acids. CDR3 sequence: CATRDSYSSDWIKTF. The DNA of the CDR3 is TGTGCCACCCGGGATAGTTATAGTAGTGATTGGATCAAGACGTTT.

This clone was seen a handful of times. The protein given by TCRdb reflects a much larger clone and differs at residue 11 from this DNA's translation, likely from a read error; the protein shown is the DNA's translation. The rearrangement joins TRGV10 to TRGJ1 or TRGJ2. TRGV10 is assigned to the ORF class and has an uncertain function. The CDR3 spans 14 residues. The CDR3 coding sequence is TGTGCTGCGTGGGATTGGGGTAATTATTATGAGAAACTCTTT. This translates into CAAWDWGNYYEKLF.

About this clone: Translating this DNA gives a protein that differs at residue 4 from the TCRdb one, which belongs to a much larger clone; a read error is likely, and the protein shown is this translation. V and J are TRGV9 and TRGJP. There are 16 residues in the CDR3. Germline lookup yields CDR1 GITISATS and CDR2 ISYDGTV (reference sequence). The CDR3 here is CALREVQELGKKIKVF. The CDR3 DNA is TGTGCCTTGCGGGAGGTGCAAGAGTTGGGCAAAAAAATCAAGGTATTT.

On this clone: TCRdb pairs this DNA with a much larger clone's protein that differs at residue 10, likely a read error; the protein shown was translated from the DNA. The chain recombines TRGV10 with TRGJP1. TRGV10 is annotated as an ORF whose role is uncertain. The CDR3 extends over 13 amino acids. The CDR3 region is CAAWDTTGWSKIF. In DNA, the CDR3 is TGTGCTGCGTGGGATACCACTGGTTGGTCCAAGATATTT.

This clone appeared a few times. The protein that TCRdb holds for this DNA derives from a much larger clone and differs from the translated DNA at residue 11, which likely indicates a read error; the protein shown here is translated from the DNA. The V call is TRGV9, the J call TRGJP. Germline V lookup: CDR1 GITISATS, CDR2 ISYDGTV (reference sequence). There are 16 residues in the CDR3. DNA for the CDR3: TGTGCCTTGTGGGTAGCACAAGAGTTGGGCGAAAAAATCAAGGTATTT. Its protein product is CALWVAQELGEKIKVF.

This clone was seen more than once but under ten times. The mismatch at residue 13 between this DNA's translation and the TCRdb protein of a much larger clone likely reflects a read error; the protein shown is translated from the DNA. V usage is TRGV9 and J usage is TRGJP. Germline V lookup: CDR1 GITISATS, CDR2 ISYDGTV (reference sequence). The CDR3 has 16 amino acids. CDR3 coding DNA: TGTGCCTTGTGGGAGGTGCAAGAGTTGGGCAAAAAAAACAAGGTATTT. Its translation is CALWEVQELGKKNKVF.

As to this clone: With a far larger clone one base away, a read error is the likely cause. This sample includes further DNA sequences coding for the same CDR3. The chain has TRGV8 and TRGJP1. CDR3 length: 13 amino acids. Per germline, CDR1 VENAVY and CDR2 YDSYNSRV. The CDR3 nucleotides read TGTGCCACTTGGGATACCACTGGTTGGTTCAAGATATTT. Its translation is CATWDTTGWFKIF.

This clone was found a few times. With only one base between it and a far larger clone, this is likely a read error. Other DNA sequences within the sample encode an identical CDR3. V gene TRGV8 combines with J gene TRGJP1. The CDR3 is 13 amino acids. The germline V gene has CDR1 VENAVY and CDR2 YDSYNSRV. CDR3: CATWDTTGWFKIF. CDR3 coding DNA: TGTGCTACCTGGGATACCACTGGTTGGTTCAAGATATTT.

The table lists this clone with a few counts. A read error likely explains why the TCRdb protein, taken from a much larger clone, differs from this DNA's translation at residue 10; the protein shown is translated from the DNA. The rearrangement joins TRGV9 to TRGJP. Germline V gene data show CDR1 as GITISATS and CDR2 as ISYDGTV (reference sequence). This CDR3 has 16 amino acids. This CDR3 reads CALWEVQELDKKIKVF. CDR3 DNA: TGTGCCTTGTGGGAGGTGCAAGAGTTGGACAAAAAAATCAAGGTATTT.

This clone has only a few counts. TCRdb assigns this DNA the protein of a much larger clone, which departs from its translation at residue 9; this likely reflects a read error, and the protein shown comes from translating the DNA. The gene calls are TRGV5 and TRGJ1 or TRGJ2. Germline V gene lookup returns CDR1 VINAFY and CDR2 YDVSNSKD. CDR3 length equals 13 residues. The CDR3 sequence is CATWDRPYHKKLF. The CDR3 DNA reads TGTGCCACCTGGGACAGGCCTTATCATAAGAAACTCTTT.

By sample fraction, this clone is hyperexpanded. Different DNA sequences within this sample yield the same CDR3. The chain recombines TRGV9 with TRGJP. The CDR3 sequence is 16 residues long. Germline CDR1 GITISATS, CDR2 ISYDGTV (reference sequence). V was pared by 1 base and J by 4 bases, with 1 base of the junction left unmatched. CDR3: CALWEVQELGKKIKVF. Here the CDR3 DNA reads TGTGCCTTGTGGGAGGTACAAGAGTTGGGCAAAAAAATCAAGGTATTT.

Concerning this clone itself: The protein that TCRdb holds for this DNA derives from a much larger clone and differs from the translated DNA at residue 8, which likely indicates a read error; the protein shown here is translated from the DNA. The chain recombines TRGV8 with TRGJP1. Germline assignment: CDR1 VENAVY and CDR2 YDSYNSRV. The CDR3 extends over 13 amino acids. CDR3 DNA: TGTGCCACCTGGGATACCACTGATTGGTTCAAGATATTT. Amino acid sequence: CATWDTTDWFKIF.